This T cell receptor beta chain was observed in a study of T cells in Graves' hyperthyroidism and ophthalmopathy. This CDR3 spans 14 amino acids. Germline V CDR1 and CDR2: MNHEY, SMNVEV (reference sequence). Trimming cost V 7 bases and J 5 bases, with 15 bases left between them. Researchers took RNA transcripts and amplified the TCR beta CDR3 regions from them. Primed by the HTBI set, a first-round RT-PCR was run on the TCR CDR3. MiXCR was run by TCRdb on the multiplex PCR reads, yielding one entry per CDR3 protein. The table lists fewer than 700,000 distinct CDR3 sequences, around 15% of them singletons, with 3.8% in the top ten.

This sequence was found in a woman aged 30 to 39 with Graves' hyperthyroidism. The chain carries TRBV27 and TRBJ2-1; D is unresolved. The source material was blood. CDR3 sequence reads: CASTPGSFHNEQFF. In DNA, the CDR3 is TGTGCCAGCACCCCAGGTAGCTTCCACAATGAGCAGTTCTTC.